This TCR beta chain was observed in a study of spatial heterogeneity in lung cancer. Using its own MiXCR run on the 5' RACE reads, TCRdb lists one record per CDR3 protein. The table lists over 85,000 distinct CDR3 sequences, 19% of them singletons. Time point: blood at routine non-recurrence follow-up after resection. The sample was PBMCs, taken at follow-up. The sequence derives from a male donor with early-stage non-small cell lung cancer.

The CDR3 region is CASSGDWNQETQYF. The CDR3 DNA follows: TGCGCCAGCAGCGGAGACTGGAATCAAGAGACCCAGTACTTC. V usage is TRBV5-1 and J usage is TRBJ2-5; D gene unclear. With 4 bases removed from V and 2 bases from J, the gap between germline ends came to 12 bases. This CDR3 spans 14 amino acids. Per germline, CDR1 SGHRS and CDR2 YFSETQ.